This T cell receptor (beta chain) is drawn from a study of response to subunit inactivated influenza vaccine. Study-wide points: The study's authors posited that every seasonal influenza vaccination enlists few new T cells.

TCRdb fed the RT-PCR reads into MiXCR, producing one record per CDR3 protein. The sample consists of hundreds of thousands of distinct CDR3 sequences, more than 11% of them appearing once. The CDR3 has 15 amino acids. V gave up 6 bases and J gave up 5 bases; unmatched junction bases: 8. Of note for this clonotype: Its antigen remains unknown.

The TCR originated in a man aged 45-65 years who received an inactivated influenza vaccine. This chain uses TRBV12-3 or TRBV12-4 with TRBJ2-5; 11 bases fit TRBD1. The material sequenced was PBMCs from blood, taken 14 days before vaccination. The CDR3 here is CASSSGQGAWETQYF. In nucleotides, the CDR3 is TGTGCCAGCAGCTCAGGACAGGGGGCTTGGGAGACCCAGTACTTC.